The entry below describes one T cell receptor beta chain. Assay used: immunoSEQ multiplex PCR; TCRdb lists only in-frame clones, some missing. Of approximately 100,000 clones detected, 75% to 90% appear once; the ten largest clones hold approximately 13%. The CDR3 is 15 amino acids. V trimming: 4 bases; J trimming: 0 bases; junction bases outside the gene matches: 3. Germline V gene sequence: CDR1 SGDLS, CDR2 YYNGEE. These data are taken from a study of blood T cell repertoires in COVID-19. About the study: T cells, B-cell-depleted T cells, or PBMCs supplied cDNA or gDNA.

This sequence was found in a human donor in a cohort sampled during active or convalescent COVID-19. Specimen: peripheral blood. The V and J genes are TRBV9 and TRBJ2-2; 7 bases map to TRBD1. Written as DNA, the CDR3 is TGTGCCAGCAGCATCGGACAGGCGAACACCGGGGAGCTGTTTTTT. Translating it yields CASSIGQANTGELFF.